These 9 T cell receptor beta chains came from one sample sequenced in a study of blood T cells in healthy people across ages. Primed by a sample-barcoded 5' primer and a J-beta primer mix, a second PCR proceeded for 7 to 11 cycles. TCRdb re-derived calls from the 5' RACE reads in MiXCR, one entry per CDR3 protein. Of fewer than 1.5 million distinct CDR3 sequences in the sample, 35% to 45% were seen once. Sequences were obtained from blood. Every receptor here comes from a woman between 18 and 29 years old in good health.

The V and J genes are TRBV6-1 and TRBJ1-6, with 7 bases that match TRBD1. This CDR3 has 16 residues. CDR1 MNHNS and CDR2 SASEGT come from the germline V gene. V dropped 6 bases and J dropped 6; count of bases not matched to a gene: 11. The CDR3 is CASSEHRGIVNSPLHF. CDR3 nucleotides: TGTGCCAGCAGCGAACACAGGGGAATTGTTAATTCACCCCTCCACTTT.

The chain carries TRBV5-1 and TRBJ1-1; no clear D gene. CDR3 size: 13 residues. Germline CDR1 reads SGHRS; CDR2 reads YFSETQ. The ends were cut back, 4 bases at V and 3 bases at J, with 10 bases in the middle. This CDR3 is CASSVQEDTEAFF. The CDR3 DNA follows: TGCGCCAGCAGCGTCCAGGAGGACACTGAAGCTTTCTTT.

The V gene is TRBV12-3 or TRBV12-4, the J gene TRBJ2-7; 7 bases match TRBD2. The J call may be faulty, since TRBJ2-5 better matches the DNA end. This CDR3 is built from 14 residues. CDR3 in amino acids: CASSFWGGQETQYF. CDR3 sequence (DNA): TGTGCCAGCAGTTTTTGGGGGGGACAAGAGACCCAGTACTTC.

As regards this clonotype: This may arise from a read error, as a much more abundant clone is one base away. The chain employs TRBV20-1 and TRBJ2-1; no firm D call. From germline, CDR1 is DFQATT and CDR2 SNEGSKA (reference sequence). The CDR3 is made up of 12 amino acids. The germline V and J ends were trimmed by 3 bases and 4 bases, with 7 bases remaining between them. The CDR3 sequence: CSASGVYNEQFF. The CDR3 DNA is TGCAGTGCTAGTGGGGTGTACAATGAGCAGTTCTTC.

This chain links TRBV4-1 with TRBJ2-7, with TRBD1 as a possible D gene (5 bases). This CDR3 comprises 12 residues. Germline V gene sequence: CDR1 MGHRA, CDR2 YSYEKL. Trimming stripped 2 bases from V and 5 bases from J, with 7 bases between. CDR3 DNA sequence: TGCGCCAGCAGCCAACCAGGGAACGAGCAGTACTTC. It translates to CASSQPGNEQYF.

This sequence joins TRBV10-3 and TRBJ1-1; TRBD1 matches 11 bases. Germline V gene sequence: CDR1 ENHRY, CDR2 SYGVKD. The CDR3 contains 18 residues. Germline trimming cut 4 bases from V and 4 bases from J; bases unmatched to any gene: 14. CDR3 DNA: TGTGCCATCAGTGGCCCGACGGGACAGGGGGTTCAGGGCACTGAAGCTTTCTTT. This translates into CAISGPTGQGVQGTEAFF.

The rearrangement joins TRBV20-1 to TRBJ2-7, with 8 bases that match TRBD2. The germline gives CDR1 DFQATT, CDR2 SNEGSKA (reference sequence). The CDR3 covers 13 residues. Unmatched junction bases numbered 2, after V lost 0 bases and J lost 4 bases. CDR3 DNA: TGCAGTGCTAGAGAACAGCGGGAGTACGAGCAGTACTTC. Translation: CSAREQREYEQYF.

The rearrangement joins TRBV20-1 to TRBJ2-3, with 8 positions matching TRBD2. CDR1 and CDR2 (germline): DFQATT, SNEGSKA (reference sequence). The CDR3 is 15 amino acids. With 0 bases clipped from V and 4 bases from J, the junction kept 6 bases outside the gene matches. CDR3 amino acids: CSARESAGVPDTQYF. The CDR3 coding sequence is TGCAGTGCTAGAGAATCAGCGGGAGTTCCAGATACGCAGTATTTT.

The V call is TRBV27, the J call TRBJ2-4, with TRBD1 matching 8 bases. The germline V gene encodes CDR1 MNHEY and CDR2 SMNVEV (reference sequence). The CDR3 sequence is 15 residues long. V lost 6 bases to trimming and J lost 7 bases; unmatched junction nucleotides: 11. The CDR3 loop reads CASSWTSGQDNIQYF. DNA of the CDR3: TGTGCCAGCAGCTGGACCTCGGGACAGGATAACATTCAGTACTTC.